The TCR beta chain under discussion was sequenced for a study of T cell responses to AZD1222 COVID-19 vaccine. The protocol was immunoSEQ multiplex PCR, while the TCRdb copy is restricted to in-frame clones and leaves out a portion. The profile shows more than 130,000 clones, around nine tenths of them singletons. Sequencing used peripheral blood, obtained on day 0 of AZD1222 vaccination. The TCR originated in an adult in good health.

CDR3 nucleotides: TGTGCCAGCAGTACAAATGAAAAACTGTTTTTT. Translation gives CASSTNEKLFF. This rearrangement joins TRBV6-5 to TRBJ1-4; the D is unclear. CDR1 and CDR2 (germline): MNHEY, SVGAGI. Trimming took 5 bases from V and 5 from J, leaving 3 bases between them. CDR3 length equals 11 residues.